These 16 T cell receptor beta chains were sequenced from one sample in a study of shared clonotypes between healthy human individuals. Sequenced by immunoSEQ multiplex PCR; TCRdb stores in-frame clones only, minus some. The data show a few million clones, nearly 97% seen once. Sample: naive CD4+ T cells sorted from blood. Subset meaning: CD45RA+ positively selected. Receptors originate from a man between 18 and 29 years old in good health.

The chain uses TRBV5-8 and TRBJ1-1; TRBD1 is a possible D gene (5 bases). Between the trimmed V and J ends, which lost 4 bases and 1 base, there was a span of 8 bases. The CDR3 extends over 13 amino acids. The germline V gene encodes CDR1 SGHTS and CDR2 YDEGEE. The CDR3 bases are TGTGCCAGCAGCCCCGGGGGGAACACTGAAGCTTTCTTT. This codes for CASSPGGNTEAFF. Together with reference TRBV5-8 and TRBJ1-1, the CDR3 gives the full variable domain: EAGVTQSPTHLIKTRGQQATLRCSPISGHTSVYWYQQALGLGLQFLLWYDEGEERNRGNFPPRFSGRQFPNYSSELNVNALELEDSALYLCASSPGGNTEAFFGQGTRLTVV.

The V gene is TRBV10-2, the J gene TRBJ1-1; D is ambiguous. Trimming removed 5 bases at V and 1 base at J, with 5 bases between. Germline values: CDR1 WSHSY, CDR2 SAAADI. The CDR3 contains 12 residues. The CDR3 spells CASSSGNTEAFF. The CDR3 nucleotides read TGCGCCAGCAGTTCAGGGAACACTGAAGCTTTCTTT.

V gene TRBV7-6 combines with J gene TRBJ2-3; D uncertain. Trimming stripped 5 bases from V and 4 bases from J, with 13 bases between. The germline V gene has CDR1 SGHVS and CDR2 FNYEAQ. This CDR3 is 14 amino acids long. The CDR3 sequence: CASSQDVWSDTQYF. The CDR3 nucleotides are TGTGCCAGCAGCCAAGACGTGTGGTCAGATACGCAGTATTTT.

CDR3 DNA: TGTGCCAGCAGCAAAAATGAAGAGAATAGCAATCAGCCCCAGCATTTT. As protein: CASSKNEENSNQPQHF. The V and J genes are TRBV21-1 and TRBJ1-5. TRBV21-1 is shown as a pseudogene. The CDR3 spans 16 residues.

CDR3 DNA: TGCGCCAGCAGCGGCGGGACAGGCTCCTACAATGAGCAGTTCTTC. Translating it yields CASSGGTGSYNEQFF. The chain uses TRBV4-1 and TRBJ2-1; TRBD1 aligns across 8 bases. The length of the CDR3 is 15 residues. Trimming at V came to 5 bases and at J to 0 bases, leaving 3 bases not matched to a gene. CDR1 is MGHRA and CDR2 is YSYEKL in the germline V gene.

The chain uses TRBV7-8 and TRBJ2-1; the D is unclear. Trimming shortened V by 1 base and J by 14 bases, and 12 bases separated the two germline ends. This CDR3 region has 12 residues. Per germline, CDR1 SGHVS and CDR2 FQNEAQ. Here the CDR3 reads CASSLDGGPKFF. DNA for the CDR3: TGTGCCAGCAGCTTAGATGGCGGACCAAAGTTCTTC.

The V gene is TRBV30, the J gene TRBJ2-7, with 9 bases that match TRBD2. The CDR3 is 13 residues long. Germline CDR1 is GTSNPN and CDR2 is SVGIG (reference sequence). The V segment lost 4 bases and the J segment 2 bases; nucleotides outside the gene matches: 3. This chain's CDR3 is CAWTGLAAYEQYF. As DNA, the CDR3 is TGTGCCTGGACGGGACTAGCAGCCTACGAGCAGTACTTC.

The V and J genes are TRBV5-6 and TRBJ1-2; 9 bases fit TRBD1. V shed 4 bases, J shed 2 bases, and the junction held 6 bases outside the gene matches. The V gene's germline CDR1 is SGHDT and CDR2 YYEEEE. The CDR3 contains 15 residues. CDR3 DNA sequence: TGTGCCAGCAGCGCGGCTGGACAGGGGAACTATGGCTACACCTTC. Translated, it gives CASSAAGQGNYGYTF.

V is TRBV10-3 and J is TRBJ1-5; D perhaps matches TRBD1 (5 bases). Germline loops: CDR1 ENHRY, CDR2 SYGVKD. The CDR3 is 14 residues long. Deletions cut 4 bases from V and 6 bases from J, with 13 bases between. The CDR3 bases are TGTGCCATCAGTGGGGGCAGGGAGGGTCAGCCCCAGCATTTT. This translates into CAISGGREGQPQHF.

V is TRBV7-3 and J is TRBJ2-1, with 8 bases identical to TRBD2. CDR1 is SGHTA, CDR2 FQGTGA, per germline. With V trimmed by 2 bases and J by 0 bases, 0 bases remained unmatched. The CDR3 has 15 residues. The CDR3 nucleotides are TGTGCCAGCAGCTTACTAGCGGGCTCCTACAATGAGCAGTTCTTC. Translating it yields CASSLLAGSYNEQFF. Complete variable domain (other parts from reference TRBV7-3 and TRBJ2-1): GAGVSQTPSNKVTEKGKYVELRCDPISGHTALYWYRQSLGQGPEFLIYFQGTGAADDSGLPNDRFFAVRPEGSVSTLKIQRTERGDSAVYLCASSLLAGSYNEQFFGPGTRLTVL.

This rearrangement joins TRBV30 to TRBJ2-7; TRBD2 might be the D (6 bases). V lost 1 base to trimming and J lost 4 bases, with 14 bases between them. Germline CDR1 and CDR2: GTSNPN and SVGIG (reference sequence). The CDR3 covers 14 residues. The CDR3 DNA is TGTGCCTGGAGTGAAGGCGGGAAGAAATACGAGCAGTACTTC. Its protein is CAWSEGGKKYEQYF.

Points on this clone: The same CDR3 can be traced to other DNA sequences in this sample. The genes are TRBV29-1 and TRBJ1-1, with D possibly matching TRBD1 (6 bases). Germline CDR1 reads SQVTM; CDR2 reads ANQGSEA. The CDR3 length is 12 residues. V lost 3 bases to trimming and J lost 4 bases, with 9 bases between them. The CDR3 reads CSVDRGGTEAFF. CDR3 sequence (DNA): TGCAGCGTTGACAGGGGAGGCACTGAAGCTTTCTTT.

The V gene is TRBV30, the J gene TRBJ2-7; TRBD1 agrees at 12 bases. From germline, CDR1 is GTSNPN and CDR2 SVGIG (reference sequence). This CDR3 is built from 17 residues. After removal of 2 bases from V and 3 bases from J, the junction contained 11 bases not matched to a gene. The chain's CDR3 is CAWSIGRGTGGRYEQYF. The CDR3 DNA sequence: TGTGCCTGGAGTATCGGTCGGGGGACAGGGGGCCGCTACGAGCAGTACTTC.

V and J are TRBV6-5 and TRBJ1-1; D unresolved. Germline CDR1 reads MNHEY; CDR2 reads SVGAGI. The CDR3 sequence is 14 residues long. V dropped 7 bases and J dropped 0 bases, with 12 bases sitting between them. CDR3 in DNA: TGTGCCAGCACCTACGGCAGTTTGAACACTGAAGCTTTCTTT. It codes for CASTYGSLNTEAFF.

Regarding this clone: This likely comes from a read error, as the CDR3 has no conserved phenylalanine or tryptophan at its end. The chain uses TRBV10-2 and TRBJ2-7; no firm D call. Trimming left V 4 bases short and J 2 bases short, with 9 bases between. The germline gives CDR1 WSHSY, CDR2 SAAADI. The CDR3 totals 13 residues. CDR3 sequence: CASSGPNTYEQYL. The CDR3 DNA sequence: TGCGCCAGCAGTGGGCCGAATACCTACGAGCAGTACCTC.

Points on this clone: One end of the junction varies from germline; a read error may be responsible. The chain carries TRBV7-7 and TRBJ2-1; 15 positions match TRBD2. Germline lookup yields CDR1 SSHAT and CDR2 FNYEAQ (reference sequence). The length of the CDR3 is 18 residues. The CDR3 DNA follows: TGTGCTAGCAGCTTAGAACGGACTAGCGGGGGGGCCCTAGGCGAGCAGTTCTTC. This translates into CASSLERTSGGALGEQFF.